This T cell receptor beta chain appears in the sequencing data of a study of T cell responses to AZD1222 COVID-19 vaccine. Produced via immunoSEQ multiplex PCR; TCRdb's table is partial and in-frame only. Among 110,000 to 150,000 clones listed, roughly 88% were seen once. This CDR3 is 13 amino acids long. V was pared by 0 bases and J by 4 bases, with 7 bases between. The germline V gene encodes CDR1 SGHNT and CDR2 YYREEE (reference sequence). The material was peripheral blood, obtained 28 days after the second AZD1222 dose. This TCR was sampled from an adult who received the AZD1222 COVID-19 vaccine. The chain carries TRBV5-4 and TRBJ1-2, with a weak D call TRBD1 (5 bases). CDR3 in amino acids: CASSLGQLYGYTF. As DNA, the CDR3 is TGTGCCAGCAGCTTGGGACAGCTCTATGGCTACACCTTC.